Below, one T cell receptor beta chain is given with its context. The antigen remains unidentified. Primers: 60 Vbeta forward and 13 Jbeta reverse. TCRdb's copy holds only in-frame clones and misses some; the assay was immunoSEQ multiplex PCR. The table records about 160,000 clones, 80% to 90% of them present only once. Donors likely had unrecorded immune exposures despite being nominally healthy when sampled. The data originate from a study of cytomegalovirus exposure and HLA in healthy donors. Study results and limitations: Upon later analysis, TCR association rates were observed to vary by HLA locus, being highest for DRB1 and lowest for HLA-C. Accounts indicate the classifier identified cytomegalovirus status with strong specificity and sensitivity.

Source material: PBMCs. The TCR comes from a man younger than 35 in good health and CMV-seronegative.

The CDR3 DNA reads TGTGCCAGCAGCGTAGTACAGGGGGCGAATGAGCAGTTCTTC. It codes for CASSVVQGANEQFF. The chain combines TRBV9 with TRBJ2-1; 9 bases fit TRBD1. Trimming at V came to 0 bases and at J to 7 bases, leaving 2 bases not matched to a gene. From germline, CDR1 is SGDLS and CDR2 YYNGEE. This CDR3 is 14 amino acids long.